One T cell receptor beta chain is described in this entry. What it recognizes is unknown. The data are from a study of T cell responses to AZD1222 COVID-19 vaccine. The study, taken as a whole, reports: With two AZD1222 doses given, Spike-specific TCR breadth and depth both rose.

Profiling relied on immunoSEQ multiplex PCR, and the TCRdb table lists in-frame clones only, not all of them. The sample has about 110,000 clones; 88% are singletons. Between the trimmed V and J ends, which lost 4 bases and 8 bases, there was a span of 19 bases. Per the germline V gene, CDR1 is MNHEY and CDR2 is SMNVEV (reference sequence). This CDR3 is 15 amino acids long. The rearrangement links TRBV27 to TRBJ2-3; the D gene is possibly TRBD2 (6 bases). This TCR came from an adult in good health. The sample in question was peripheral blood, obtained on day 0 of AZD1222 vaccination. The CDR3: CASSSGPGVGGTQYF. As DNA, the CDR3 is TGTGCCAGCAGTTCGGGACCGGGAGTGGGCGGTACGCAGTATTTT.